These 21 T cell receptor beta chains share one sample of origin, sequenced in a study of blood T cell repertoires in COVID-19. The assay was immunoSEQ multiplex PCR, and TCRdb's table has in-frame clones only and misses some. The sample records 300,000 to 450,000 clones, about four fifths being singletons. Sequenced: peripheral blood. The receptors here all came from a human donor with acute or convalescent COVID-19. The donor label of this sample is uncertain.

V usage is TRBV6-1 and J usage is TRBJ2-6; D may be TRBD1 (6 bases). CDR3 length: 19 residues. Trimming left V 3 bases short and J 1 base short, with 19 bases between. Germline V lookup: CDR1 MNHNS, CDR2 SASEGT. The CDR3 DNA reads as TGTGCCAGCAGTGAGGTATTTACAGGGATAATGTCTGGGGCCAACGTCCTGACTTTC. This gives the protein CASSEVFTGIMSGANVLTF.

As concerns this clone: At one end the junction does not follow the germline gene, possibly because of a read error. The rearrangement uses TRBV5-6 and TRBJ1-1; maybe TRBD1 (5 bases). The CDR3 is made up of 14 amino acids. CDR1 is SGHDT, CDR2 YYEEEE, per germline. CDR3 nucleotide sequence: TGTACCAGCAGCTTGCGGGGGACGAACACTGAAGCTTTCTTT. Its translation is CTSSLRGTNTEAFF. The variable domain in full, with the rest retrieved from reference TRBV5-6 and TRBJ1-1, is DAGVTQSPTHLIKTRGQQVTLRCSPKSGHDTVSWYQQALGQGPQFIFQYYEEEERQRGNFPDRFSGHQFPNYSSELNVNALLLGDSALYLCTSSLRGTNTEAFFGQGTRLTVV.

The chain links TRBV27 to TRBJ2-7; no clear D. Trimming took 3 bases from V and 1 from J, leaving 19 bases between them. The CDR3 has 17 amino acids. Germline values: CDR1 MNHEY, CDR2 SMNVEV (reference sequence). CDR3 sequence (DNA): TGTGCCAGCAGTTTTCCCCCCTCCGATCCTACTTCCTACGAGCAGTACTTC. It yields the protein CASSFPPSDPTSYEQYF.

This chain uses TRBV30 with TRBJ1-2; no firm D call. V shed 0 bases and J shed 4 bases, with 9 bases lying between them. The CDR3 spans 13 residues. Germline loops: CDR1 GTSNPN, CDR2 SVGIG (reference sequence). The CDR3 bases are TGTGCCTGGAGTGTACTAGTCCGCTATGGCTACACCTTC. Translating gives CAWSVLVRYGYTF.

V usage is TRBV28 and J usage is TRBJ1-2; D is uncertain. This CDR3 has 14 amino acids. V was clipped by 6 bases and J by 5 bases, with 16 bases between them. CDR1 and CDR2 from the germline V gene are MDHEN and SYDVKM. The CDR3 region is CASRFPGEWYGYTF. The CDR3 region has the DNA TGTGCCAGCAGATTCCCCGGGGAGTGGTATGGCTACACCTTC.

This chain joins TRBV19 and TRBJ1-1; possibly TRBD1 for D (5 bases). Per germline, CDR1 LNHDA and CDR2 SQIVND (reference sequence). The CDR3 contains 13 residues. Trimming removed 10 bases from V and 0 bases from J, with 12 bases in between. The CDR3 region is CATHRNLNTEAFF. CDR3 nucleotide sequence: TGTGCCACCCACAGGAATCTGAACACTGAAGCTTTCTTT.

The chain has TRBV6-5 and TRBJ1-5; TRBD1 matches at 7 bases. This CDR3 comprises 13 residues. Germline CDR1 reads MNHEY; CDR2 reads SVGAGI. With V trimmed by 9 bases and J by 2 bases, 4 bases remained unmatched. DNA of the CDR3: TGTGCCAGTCAAGGGGGCGGCAATCAGCCCCAGCATTTT. This gives the protein CASQGGGNQPQHF.

V and J are TRBV5-6 and TRBJ1-4; a possible D gene is TRBD1 (5 bases). V shed 7 bases and J shed 3 bases, with 16 bases lying between them. Germline V gene lookup returns CDR1 SGHDT and CDR2 YYEEEE. This CDR3 spans 15 amino acids. This chain's CDR3 is CASAKLGAPNEKLFF. DNA for the CDR3: TGTGCCAGCGCCAAATTAGGGGCCCCTAATGAAAAACTGTTTTTT.

This clone was counted once. V is TRBV19 and J is TRBJ1-5, with a tentative D call TRBD1 (5 bases). Trimming took 6 bases from V and 3 from J, leaving 9 bases between them. Germline V lookup: CDR1 LNHDA, CDR2 SQIVND (reference sequence). CDR3 size: 13 residues. The CDR3 loop is CASSLGANQPQHF. The DNA of the CDR3 is TGTGCCAGTAGCCTAGGGGCCAATCAGCCCCAGCATTTT.

The chain couples TRBV3-1 (or the pseudogene TRBV3-2) to TRBJ1-1, with 8 bases identical to TRBD1. There are 14 residues in the CDR3. Germline loops: CDR1 LGHDT, CDR2 YNNKEL (reference sequence). V lost 4 bases, J lost 7 bases, and 8 bases stayed unmatched. CDR3 loop: CASSRSGGQGEAFF. The CDR3 nucleotides read TGTGCCAGCAGCCGATCGGGAGGACAGGGTGAAGCTTTCTTT.

This clone was observed a few times. This chain joins TRBV28 and TRBJ2-7; 7 bases match TRBD2. The length of the CDR3 is 15 residues. The germline CDR1 and CDR2 sequences are MDHEN and SYDVKM. Trimming at V came to 5 bases and at J to 2 bases, leaving 9 bases not matched to a gene. The CDR3, as DNA: TGTGCCAGCAGTGCCCTTGCGGGGGATACCTACGAGCAGTACTTC. Translation: CASSALAGDTYEQYF. The full variable domain, rest sourced from reference TRBV28 and TRBJ2-7, is DVKVTQSSRYLVKRTGEKVFLECVQDMDHENMFWYRQDPGLGLRLIYFSYDVKMKEKGDIPEGYSVSREKKERFSLILESASTNQTSMYLCASSALAGDTYEQYFGPGTRLTVT.

The chain carries TRBV11-2 and TRBJ2-7; TRBD2 matches 11 bases. This CDR3 has 17 residues. V shed 3 bases, J shed 2 bases, and the junction held 9 bases outside the gene matches. CDR1 and CDR2 (germline): SGHAT, FQNNGV. CDR3 sequence (DNA): TGTGCCAGCAGCTTCCAATTGACTAGCGGGGCTACCTACGAGCAGTACTTC. Translation: CASSFQLTSGATYEQYF.

The rearrangement uses TRBV9 and TRBJ2-3, with D perhaps matching TRBD2 (5 bases). CDR3 length equals 16 residues. Germline loops: CDR1 SGDLS, CDR2 YYNGEE. V gave up 6 bases and J gave up 0 bases, with 17 bases separating them. For the CDR3, the DNA is TGTGCCAGCACCTTTTCGGGGAGCGGCAGCACAGATACGCAGTATTTT. Amino acid sequence: CASTFSGSGSTDTQYF.

This rearrangement joins TRBV29-1 to TRBJ2-7, with 8 positions matching TRBD1. Germline CDR1 SQVTM, CDR2 ANQGSEA. The CDR3 is 15 amino acids. The V segment lost 2 bases and the J segment 2 bases; nucleotides outside the gene matches: 8. DNA of the CDR3: TGCAGCGTTGAATTGGGCAGGGGGCAGGCCTACGAGCAGTACTTC. Its protein is CSVELGRGQAYEQYF.

This clone was recorded once. This chain links TRBV14 with TRBJ2-3, with D tentatively TRBD1 (6 bases). Germline V gene data show CDR1 as SGHDN and CDR2 as FVKESK. The CDR3 extends over 16 amino acids. V lost 1 base and J lost 1, with 12 bases in between. CDR3 amino acids: CASSQGGQPGTDTQYF. In DNA form, the CDR3 reads TGTGCCAGCAGCCAAGGAGGACAGCCCGGCACAGATACGCAGTATTTT.

V is TRBV2 and J is TRBJ2-3, with 7 bases lining up with TRBD2. CDR3 length: 15 amino acids. V shed 8 bases, J shed 3 bases, and the junction held 11 bases outside the gene matches. The V gene's germline CDR1 is SNHLY and CDR2 FYNNEI. CDR3 protein: CASGPERGMTDTQYF. The CDR3 DNA reads as TGTGCCAGCGGACCGGAGCGGGGTATGACAGATACGCAGTATTTT.

The count of this clone is one. This chain joins TRBV4-2 and TRBJ2-7, with unresolved D. V was pared by 0 bases and J by 2 bases, with 17 bases between. Germline lookup yields CDR1 LGHNA and CDR2 YNFKEQ. This CDR3 is built from 17 residues. The CDR3 DNA is TGTGCCAGCAGCCAAGAAAGGATCCTCGGGTCAGCCTACGAGCAGTACTTC. This codes for CASSQERILGSAYEQYF.

The chain combines TRBV3-1 (or the pseudogene TRBV3-2) with TRBJ1-5; a possible D gene is TRBD1 (5 bases). Germline values: CDR1 LGHDT, CDR2 YNNKEL (reference sequence). CDR3 length: 14 amino acids. The V gene lost 0 bases and the J gene lost 6 bases, with 9 bases spanning the gap. The CDR3 reads CASSQDPGLQPQHF. As DNA, the CDR3 is TGTGCCAGCAGCCAAGATCCAGGGCTTCAGCCCCAGCATTTT.

The chain has TRBV5-1 and TRBJ2-4, with TRBD2 as a possible D gene (5 bases). From germline, CDR1 is SGHRS and CDR2 YFSETQ. The CDR3 runs to 14 residues. The V end was cut by 4 bases, the J end by 1 base, with 9 bases between. DNA of the CDR3: TGCGCCAGCAGCCTTCCGGGGGCCAAAAACATTCAGTACTTC. This gives the protein CASSLPGAKNIQYF.

The genes are TRBV19 and TRBJ1-5; D gene unclear. The CDR3 totals 14 residues. V lost 8 bases, J lost 4 bases, and 15 bases lay in between. Germline CDR1 is LNHDA and CDR2 is SQIVND (reference sequence). CDR3 DNA sequence: TGTGCCAGTTCTCTCCTCCGGGTAAATCAGCCCCAGCATTTT. Its translation is CASSLLRVNQPQHF.

This chain connects TRBV7-2 to TRBJ1-5; possible D gene TRBD1, 6 bases. The CDR3 contains 14 residues. Germline CDR1 reads SGHTA; CDR2 reads FQGNSA. The V and J ends lost 2 bases and 7 bases respectively, with 12 bases between them. Written as DNA, the CDR3 is TGTGCCAGCAGCTTAACTGGACAGCGGCAGCCCCAGCATTTT. This encodes CASSLTGQRQPQHF.